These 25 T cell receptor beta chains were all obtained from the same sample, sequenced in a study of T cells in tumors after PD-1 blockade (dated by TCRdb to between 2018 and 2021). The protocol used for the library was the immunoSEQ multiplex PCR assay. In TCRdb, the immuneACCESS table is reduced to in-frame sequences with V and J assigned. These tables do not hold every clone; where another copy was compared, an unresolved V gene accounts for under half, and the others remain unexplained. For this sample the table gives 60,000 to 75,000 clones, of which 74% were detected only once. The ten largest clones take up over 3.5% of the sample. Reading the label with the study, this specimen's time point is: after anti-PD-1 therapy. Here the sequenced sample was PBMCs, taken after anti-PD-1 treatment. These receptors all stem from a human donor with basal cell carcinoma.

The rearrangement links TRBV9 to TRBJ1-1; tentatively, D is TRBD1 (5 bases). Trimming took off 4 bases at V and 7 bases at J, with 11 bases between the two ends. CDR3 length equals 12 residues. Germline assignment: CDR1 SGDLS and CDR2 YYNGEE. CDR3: CASSPRGVEAFF. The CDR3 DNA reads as TGTGCCAGCAGCCCCCGAGGGGTTGAAGCTTTCTTT.

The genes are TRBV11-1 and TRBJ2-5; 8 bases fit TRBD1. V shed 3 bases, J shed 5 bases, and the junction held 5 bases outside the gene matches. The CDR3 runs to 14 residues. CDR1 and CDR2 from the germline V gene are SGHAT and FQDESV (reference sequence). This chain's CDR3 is CASSFFQGAETQYF. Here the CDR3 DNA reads TGTGCCAGCAGCTTCTTTCAGGGGGCGGAGACCCAGTACTTC.

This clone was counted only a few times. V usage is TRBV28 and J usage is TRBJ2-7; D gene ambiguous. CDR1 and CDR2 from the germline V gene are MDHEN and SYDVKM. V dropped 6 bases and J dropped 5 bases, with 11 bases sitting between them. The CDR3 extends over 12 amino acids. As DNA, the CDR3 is TGTGCCAGCAGCCCCGGAAGGGACGAGCAGTACTTC. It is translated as CASSPGRDEQYF.

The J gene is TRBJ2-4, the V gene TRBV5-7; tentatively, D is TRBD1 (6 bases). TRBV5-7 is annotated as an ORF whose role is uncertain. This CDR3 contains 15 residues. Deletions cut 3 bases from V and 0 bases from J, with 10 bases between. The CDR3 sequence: CASSSEQGAKNIQYF. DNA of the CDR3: TGTGCCAGCAGCTCCGAACAGGGAGCCAAAAACATTCAGTACTTC.

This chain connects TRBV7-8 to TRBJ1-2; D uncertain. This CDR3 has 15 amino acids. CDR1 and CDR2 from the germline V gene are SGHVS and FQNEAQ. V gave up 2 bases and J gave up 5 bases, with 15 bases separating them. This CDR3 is CASSLQAELLYGYTF. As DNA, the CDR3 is TGTGCCAGCAGCTTACAGGCAGAACTATTGTATGGCTACACCTTC. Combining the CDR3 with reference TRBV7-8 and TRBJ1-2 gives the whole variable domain GAGVSQSPRYKVAKRGQDVALRCDPISGHVSLFWYQQALGQGPEFLTYFQNEAQLDKSGLPSDRFFAERPEGSVSTLKIQRTQQEDSAVYLCASSLQAELLYGYTFGSGTRLTVV.

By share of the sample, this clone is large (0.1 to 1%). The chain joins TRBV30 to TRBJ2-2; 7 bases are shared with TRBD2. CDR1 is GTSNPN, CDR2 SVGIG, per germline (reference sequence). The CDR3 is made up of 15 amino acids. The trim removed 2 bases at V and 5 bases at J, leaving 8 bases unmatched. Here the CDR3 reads CAWSMAGVQTGELFF. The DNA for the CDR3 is TGTGCCTGGAGTATGGCGGGGGTTCAGACCGGGGAGCTGTTTTTT. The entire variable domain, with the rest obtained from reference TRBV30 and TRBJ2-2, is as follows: SQTIHQWPATLVQPVGSPLSLECTVEGTSNPNLYWYRQAAGRGLQLLFYSVGIGQISSEVPQNLSASRPQDRQFILSSKKLLLSDSGFYLCAWSMAGVQTGELFFGEGSRLTVL.

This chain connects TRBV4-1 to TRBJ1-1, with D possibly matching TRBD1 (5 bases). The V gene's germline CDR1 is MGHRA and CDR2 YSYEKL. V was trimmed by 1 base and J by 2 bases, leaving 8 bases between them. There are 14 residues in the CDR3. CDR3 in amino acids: CASSQVDRNTEAFF. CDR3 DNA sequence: TGCGCCAGCAGCCAAGTAGACAGAAACACTGAAGCTTTCTTT.

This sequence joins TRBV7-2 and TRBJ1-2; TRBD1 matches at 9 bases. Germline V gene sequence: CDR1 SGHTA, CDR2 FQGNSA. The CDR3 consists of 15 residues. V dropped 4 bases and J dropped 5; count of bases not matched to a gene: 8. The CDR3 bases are TGTGCCAGCAGCTCCGGACAGGGGATGGGATATGGCTACACCTTC. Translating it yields CASSSGQGMGYGYTF.

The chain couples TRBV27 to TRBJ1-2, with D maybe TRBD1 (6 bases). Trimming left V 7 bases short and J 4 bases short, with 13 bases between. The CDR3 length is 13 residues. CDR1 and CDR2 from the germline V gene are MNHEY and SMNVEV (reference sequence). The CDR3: CASILGGAYGYTF. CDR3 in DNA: TGTGCCAGCATCCTTGGGGGGGCCTATGGCTACACCTTC.

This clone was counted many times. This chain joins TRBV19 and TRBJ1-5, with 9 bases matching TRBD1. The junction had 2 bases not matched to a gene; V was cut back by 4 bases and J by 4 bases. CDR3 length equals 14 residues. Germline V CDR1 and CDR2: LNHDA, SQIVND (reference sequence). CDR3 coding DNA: TGTGCCAGTAGTACGACAGGGGGAAATCAGCCCCAGCATTTT. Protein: CASSTTGGNQPQHF.

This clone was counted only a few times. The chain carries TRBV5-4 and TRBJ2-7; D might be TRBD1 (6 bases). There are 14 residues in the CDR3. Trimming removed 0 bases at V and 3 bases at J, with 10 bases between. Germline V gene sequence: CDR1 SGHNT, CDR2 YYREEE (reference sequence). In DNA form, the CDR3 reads TGTGCCAGCAGCTTGGGGGACACCTACTACGAGCAGTACTTC. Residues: CASSLGDTYYEQYF.

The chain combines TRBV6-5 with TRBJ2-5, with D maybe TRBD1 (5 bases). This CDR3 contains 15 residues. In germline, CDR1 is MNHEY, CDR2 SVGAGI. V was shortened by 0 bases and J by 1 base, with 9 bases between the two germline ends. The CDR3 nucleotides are TGTGCCAGCAGTTACTCGCCGACAGCCCAAGAGACCCAGTACTTC. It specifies CASSYSPTAQETQYF.

The CDR3, as DNA: TGTGCCAGCAGCTTGGACGAGGTCCTCTCCTACAATGAGCAGTTCTTC. As protein: CASSLDEVLSYNEQFF. The V gene is TRBV5-5, the J gene TRBJ2-1; no firm D call. This CDR3 is 16 amino acids long. The V and J ends lost 0 bases and 0 bases respectively, with 10 bases between them. CDR1 and CDR2 from the germline V gene are SGHKS and YYEKEE (reference sequence).

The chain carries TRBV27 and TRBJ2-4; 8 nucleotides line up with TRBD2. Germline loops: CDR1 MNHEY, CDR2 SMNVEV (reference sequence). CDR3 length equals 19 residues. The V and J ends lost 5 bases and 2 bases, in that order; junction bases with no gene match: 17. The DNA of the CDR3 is TGTGCCAGCAGTCCCGGCCTAAGAGCGGGGGTACCCTCCAAAAACATTCAGTACTTC. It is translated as CASSPGLRAGVPSKNIQYF.

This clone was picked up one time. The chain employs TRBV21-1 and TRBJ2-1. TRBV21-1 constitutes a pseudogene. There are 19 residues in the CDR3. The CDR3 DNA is TGTGCCAGCAGCAAGATCAAGGTTTTAGGGGGGCAGAGGGTGGATGAGCAGTTCTTC. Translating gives CASSKIKVLGGQRVDEQFF.

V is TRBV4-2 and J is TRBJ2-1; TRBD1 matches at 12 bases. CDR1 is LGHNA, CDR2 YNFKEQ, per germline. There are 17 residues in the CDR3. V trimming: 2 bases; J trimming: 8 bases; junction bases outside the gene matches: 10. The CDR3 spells CASSQQTGQGARDEQFF. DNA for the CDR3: TGTGCCAGCAGCCAACAAACGGGACAGGGGGCTCGTGATGAGCAGTTCTTC.

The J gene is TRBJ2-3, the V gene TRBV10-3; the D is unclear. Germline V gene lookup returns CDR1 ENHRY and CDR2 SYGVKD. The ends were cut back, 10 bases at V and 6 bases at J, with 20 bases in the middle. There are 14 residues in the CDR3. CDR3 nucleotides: TGTGCCACCGCAGCAACTGGGGTGGAGGATACGCAGTATTTT. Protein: CATAATGVEDTQYF.

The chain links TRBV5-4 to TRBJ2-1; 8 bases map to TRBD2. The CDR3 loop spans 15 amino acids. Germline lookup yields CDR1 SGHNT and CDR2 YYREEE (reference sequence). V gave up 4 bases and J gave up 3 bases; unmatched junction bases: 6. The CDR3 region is CASSGGGPDYNEQFF. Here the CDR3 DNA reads TGTGCCAGCAGCGGCGGGGGGCCCGACTACAATGAGCAGTTCTTC.

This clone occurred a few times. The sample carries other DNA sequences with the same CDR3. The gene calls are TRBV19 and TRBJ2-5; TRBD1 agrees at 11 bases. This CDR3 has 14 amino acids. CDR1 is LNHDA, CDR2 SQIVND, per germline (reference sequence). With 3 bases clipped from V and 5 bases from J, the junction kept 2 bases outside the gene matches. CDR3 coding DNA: TGTGCCAGTAGTATCGGACAGGGGGCCGAGACCCAGTACTTC. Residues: CASSIGQGAETQYF.

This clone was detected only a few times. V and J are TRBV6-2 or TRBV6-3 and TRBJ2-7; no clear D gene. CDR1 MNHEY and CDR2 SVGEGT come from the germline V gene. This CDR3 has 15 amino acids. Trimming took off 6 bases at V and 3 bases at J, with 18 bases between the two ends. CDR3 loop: CASSPVGFLVYEQYF. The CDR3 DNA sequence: TGTGCCAGCAGCCCCGTCGGTTTCTTGGTCTACGAGCAGTACTTC.

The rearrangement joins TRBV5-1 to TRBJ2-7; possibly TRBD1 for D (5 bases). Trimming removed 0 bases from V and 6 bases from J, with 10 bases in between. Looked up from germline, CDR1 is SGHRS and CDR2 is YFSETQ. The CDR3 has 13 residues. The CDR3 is CASSLGGHREQYF. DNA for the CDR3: TGCGCCAGCAGCTTGGGAGGACACCGCGAGCAGTACTTC.

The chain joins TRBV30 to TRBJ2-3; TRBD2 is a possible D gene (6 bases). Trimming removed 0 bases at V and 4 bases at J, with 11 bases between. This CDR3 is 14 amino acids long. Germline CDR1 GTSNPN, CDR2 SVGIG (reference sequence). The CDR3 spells CAWSVGGGSDTQYF. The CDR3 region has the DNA TGTGCCTGGAGTGTAGGTGGGGGGTCAGATACGCAGTATTTT.

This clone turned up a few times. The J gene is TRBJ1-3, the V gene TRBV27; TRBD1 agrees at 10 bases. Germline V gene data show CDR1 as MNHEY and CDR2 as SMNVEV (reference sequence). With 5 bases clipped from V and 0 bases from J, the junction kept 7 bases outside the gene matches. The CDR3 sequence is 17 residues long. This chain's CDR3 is CASSDRGTGDSGNTIYF. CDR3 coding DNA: TGTGCCAGCAGTGATAGGGGGACAGGGGACTCTGGAAACACCATATATTTT.

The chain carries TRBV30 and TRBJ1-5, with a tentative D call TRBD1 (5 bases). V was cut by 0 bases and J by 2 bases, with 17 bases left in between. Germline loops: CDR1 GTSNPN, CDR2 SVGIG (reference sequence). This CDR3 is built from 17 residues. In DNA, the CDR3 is TGTGCCTGGAGTGTAGGTACGGGGCCTTGGGGCAATCAGCCCCAGCATTTT. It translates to CAWSVGTGPWGNQPQHF.

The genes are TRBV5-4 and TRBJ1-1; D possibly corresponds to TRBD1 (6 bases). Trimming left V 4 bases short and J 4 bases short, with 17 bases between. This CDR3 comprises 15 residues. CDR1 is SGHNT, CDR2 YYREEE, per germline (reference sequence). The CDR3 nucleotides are TGTGCCAGCAGCCCGGTACAGGGAGTGGGCACTGAAGCTTTCTTT. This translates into CASSPVQGVGTEAFF.